A single sample is the source of the 16 T cell receptor beta chains below, sequenced in a study of spatial heterogeneity in lung cancer. Time point in this sample: sample taken at primary tumor resection. Study-wide findings and caveats: Higher tumor mutation counts went along with higher counts of expanded intratumoral alpha and beta TCRs.

MiXCR was run by TCRdb on the 5' RACE reads, yielding one entry per CDR3 protein. This table holds approximately 3,000 distinct CDR3 sequences, 4% to 4.5% found once. No antigen is known for these receptors. The specimen comprised lung tumor tissue, sampled at surgery. Receptors were obtained from a female donor with early-stage non-small cell lung cancer.

This clonotype is labeled medium-sized. The chain carries TRBV6-5 and TRBJ1-6; tentatively, D is TRBD1 (6 bases). The germline V gene encodes CDR1 MNHEY and CDR2 SVGAGI. The germline V and J ends were trimmed by 5 bases and 3 bases, with 11 bases remaining between them. The CDR3 is made up of 15 amino acids. This chain's CDR3 is CASSQDSRYNSPLHF. As DNA, the CDR3 is TGTGCCAGCAGTCAGGACAGCCGCTATAATTCACCCCTCCACTTT.

This clonotype has ten or more counts. The rearrangement uses TRBV30 and TRBJ1-6, with D possibly TRBD1 on 6 matching bases. The CDR3 has 12 amino acids. The V end lost 3 bases, the J end lost 10 bases, and 10 bases lay between the germline ends. Germline V gives CDR1 GTSNPN, CDR2 SVGIG (reference sequence). The CDR3 sequence is CAWSYRASPLHF. CDR3 DNA sequence: TGTGCCTGGAGCTACAGGGCCTCACCCCTCCACTTT.

The sample holds many counts of this clonotype. The gene calls are TRBV7-9 and TRBJ2-1; the D gene could be TRBD1 or TRBD2 (5 bases each). CDR3 length: 17 amino acids. The germline V gene has CDR1 SEHNR and CDR2 FQNEAQ (reference sequence). The V and J ends lost 5 bases and 1 base respectively, with 18 bases between them. CDR3 DNA: TGTGCCAGCAGCACCCCAAGGAGGACACCTTCCTACAATGAGCAGTTCTTC. Its protein product is CASSTPRRTPSYNEQFF.

This clonotype is medium-sized (0.01 to 0.1%). The chain joins TRBV5-6 to TRBJ2-1; tentatively, D is TRBD1 (6 bases). Trimming left V 3 bases short and J 10 bases short, with 14 bases between. This CDR3 contains 13 residues. In germline, CDR1 is SGHDT, CDR2 YYEEEE. CDR3 residues: CASSWWAGDEQFF. The CDR3 DNA sequence: TGTGCCAGCAGCTGGTGGGCAGGGGACGAGCAGTTCTTC.

This clonotype was recorded only once. The chain recombines TRBV27 with TRBJ2-2; D possibly corresponds to TRBD2 (5 bases). Germline V lookup: CDR1 MNHEY, CDR2 SMNVEV (reference sequence). Between the trimmed V and J ends, which lost 10 bases and 0 bases, there was a span of 9 bases. This CDR3 has 13 amino acids. DNA for the CDR3: TGTGCCACCGGGGTCGCGAACACCGGGGAGCTGTTTTTT. This codes for CATGVANTGELFF.

This clonotype ranks as medium-sized (0.01 to 0.1%). V is TRBV6-6 and J is TRBJ1-5, with D unclear. This CDR3 has 15 residues. Germline CDR1 reads MNHNY; CDR2 reads SVGAGI (reference sequence). V gave up 4 bases and J gave up 2 bases, with 12 bases separating them. CDR3 region: CASSSSSVGNQPQHF. Here the CDR3 DNA reads TGTGCCAGCAGTTCATCAAGCGTAGGCAATCAGCCCCAGCATTTT.

In its sample, this clonotype is medium-sized. This chain uses TRBV14 with TRBJ1-1, with no clear D. The CDR3 runs 12 residues. CDR1 is SGHDN and CDR2 is FVKESK in the germline V gene. Between the trimmed V and J ends, which lost 0 bases and 7 bases, there was a span of 6 bases. The DNA of the CDR3 is TGTGCCAGCAGCCAAGATCCGGGTGAAGCTTTCTTT. Encoded protein: CASSQDPGEAFF.

Relative to its sample, this clonotype is medium-sized (0.01 to 0.1%). The V and J genes are TRBV12-3 or TRBV12-4 and TRBJ2-5; the D gene is possibly TRBD1 (5 bases). V lost 7 bases to trimming and J lost 1 base, with 13 bases between them. This CDR3 has 14 amino acids. Written as DNA, the CDR3 is TGTGCCAGCACGTATCAGGGTCGCCAAGAGACCCAGTACTTC. Residues: CASTYQGRQETQYF.

This clonotype is medium-sized by share. V and J are TRBV27 and TRBJ1-2, with D uncertain. The V end was cut by 3 bases, the J end by 3 bases, with 11 bases between. This CDR3 spans 14 amino acids. The germline V gene encodes CDR1 MNHEY and CDR2 SMNVEV (reference sequence). CDR3 residues: CASSFHQAYYGYTF. The CDR3 DNA sequence: TGTGCCAGCAGTTTTCATCAGGCGTACTATGGCTACACCTTC.

This clonotype has only a few counts. The junction and the germline gene differ at one end; a read error may be behind it. The chain is built from TRBV5-6 and TRBJ1-2, with 10 bases aligning to TRBD1. The germline V gene has CDR1 SGHDT and CDR2 YYEEEE. The CDR3 is 13 amino acids. In DNA form, the CDR3 reads TGTGCCAGCAGTTGGGACAGGGGAAATGGCGACAACTTC. Translated: CASSWDRGNGDNF.

This clonotype is medium-sized (0.01 to 0.1%). The chain combines TRBV11-2 with TRBJ2-7; 8 positions match TRBD2. The CDR3 is 16 residues long. CDR1 and CDR2 from the germline V gene are SGHAT and FQNNGV. V dropped 4 bases and J dropped 0; count of bases not matched to a gene: 8. The CDR3 nucleotides are TGTGCCAGCAGCTCCCTTAGTCGGGGGGGCTCCTACGAGCAGTACTTC. Translating it yields CASSSLSRGGSYEQYF.

In this sample, this clonotype is medium-sized. The gene calls are TRBV14 and TRBJ1-6; no definite D call. This CDR3 region has 13 residues. The V end was cut by 4 bases, the J end by 6 bases, with 7 bases between. Germline-derived CDR1 and CDR2 are SGHDN and FVKESK. The DNA for the CDR3 is TGTGCCAGCAGCCTTTCGACTAATTCACCCCTCCACTTT. This sequence encodes CASSLSTNSPLHF.

In this sample, this clonotype is medium-sized. This chain connects TRBV11-2 to TRBJ2-5; a possible D gene is TRBD1 (6 bases). The CDR3 contains 13 residues. Trimming removed 5 bases at V and 2 bases at J, with 9 bases between. In germline, CDR1 is SGHAT, CDR2 FQNNGV. DNA of the CDR3: TGTGCCAGCAGCCGCAGGGGACAAGAGACCCAGTACTTC. Residues: CASSRRGQETQYF.

This clonotype was seen ten or more times. This may come from a read error, since a much larger clone is one base off. The J gene is TRBJ2-7, the V gene TRBV20-1; the D gene could be TRBD1 or TRBD2 (5 bases each). V shed 1 base and J shed 5 bases, with 18 bases lying between them. CDR3 size: 15 residues. CDR1 DFQATT and CDR2 SNEGSKA come from the germline V gene (reference sequence). CDR3 region: CSARVGDPRGDEQYF. The CDR3 DNA reads as TGCAGTGCTAGAGTAGGGGACCCGAGGGGAGACGAGCAGTACTTC.

This clonotype was recorded many times. The genes are TRBV7-2 and TRBJ2-3; the match to TRBD2 covers 11 bases. Trimming removed 5 bases from V and 6 bases from J; junction bases left unmatched: 19. CDR3 length equals 19 residues. CDR1 and CDR2 (germline): SGHTA, FQGNSA. CDR3 amino acids: CASSLRSPFSGGAVDTQYF. The DNA of the CDR3 is TGTGCCAGCAGCCTTCGATCTCCTTTTAGCGGGGGGGCCGTGGATACGCAGTATTTT.

By its share, this clonotype is medium-sized. The rearrangement joins TRBV7-9 to TRBJ1-2, with 7 bases identical to TRBD1. The CDR3 totals 12 residues. CDR1 is SEHNR and CDR2 is FQNEAQ in the germline V gene (reference sequence). CDR3 DNA: TGTGTTTCGCAGGGGGAAAACTATGGCTACACCTTC. It codes for CVSQGENYGYTF.